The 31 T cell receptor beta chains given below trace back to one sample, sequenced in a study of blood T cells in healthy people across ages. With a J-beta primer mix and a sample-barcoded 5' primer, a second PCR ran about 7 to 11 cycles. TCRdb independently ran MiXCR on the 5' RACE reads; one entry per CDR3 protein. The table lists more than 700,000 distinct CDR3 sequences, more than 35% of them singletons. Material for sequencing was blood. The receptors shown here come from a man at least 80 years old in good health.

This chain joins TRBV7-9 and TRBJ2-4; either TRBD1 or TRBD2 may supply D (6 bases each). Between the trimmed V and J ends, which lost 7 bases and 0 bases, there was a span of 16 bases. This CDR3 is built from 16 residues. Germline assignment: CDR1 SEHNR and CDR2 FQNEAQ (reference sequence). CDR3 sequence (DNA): TGTGCCAGCACCCCAGGGGCGGGGAAAGCCAAAAACATTCAGTACTTC. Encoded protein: CASTPGAGKAKNIQYF.

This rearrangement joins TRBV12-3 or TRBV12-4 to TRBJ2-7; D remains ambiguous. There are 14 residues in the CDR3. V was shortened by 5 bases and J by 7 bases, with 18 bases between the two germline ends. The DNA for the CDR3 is TGTGCCAGCAGTGTCGGGCGTGGCCCATCTGAGCAGTACTTC. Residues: CASSVGRGPSEQYF.

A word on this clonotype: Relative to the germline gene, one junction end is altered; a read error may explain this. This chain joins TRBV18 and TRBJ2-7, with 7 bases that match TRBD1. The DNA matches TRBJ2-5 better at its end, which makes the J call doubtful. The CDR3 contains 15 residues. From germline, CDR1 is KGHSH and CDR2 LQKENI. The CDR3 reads CASSPGQAGGQTQYF. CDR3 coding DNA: TGCGCCAGCTCACCAGGACAGGCTGGGGGACAGACCCAGTACTTC.

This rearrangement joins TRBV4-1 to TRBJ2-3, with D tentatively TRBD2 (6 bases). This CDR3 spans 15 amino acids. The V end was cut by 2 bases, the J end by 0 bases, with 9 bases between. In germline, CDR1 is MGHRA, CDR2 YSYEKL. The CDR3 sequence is CASSQSGTSTDTQYF. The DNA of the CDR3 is TGCGCCAGCAGCCAATCCGGGACTAGCACAGATACGCAGTATTTT.

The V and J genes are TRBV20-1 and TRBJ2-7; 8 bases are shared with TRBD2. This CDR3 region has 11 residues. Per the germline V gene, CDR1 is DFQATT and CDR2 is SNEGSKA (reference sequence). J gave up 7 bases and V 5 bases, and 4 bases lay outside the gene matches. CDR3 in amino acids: CSADSGTEQYF. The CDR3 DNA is TGCAGTGCTGATAGCGGGACTGAGCAGTACTTC.

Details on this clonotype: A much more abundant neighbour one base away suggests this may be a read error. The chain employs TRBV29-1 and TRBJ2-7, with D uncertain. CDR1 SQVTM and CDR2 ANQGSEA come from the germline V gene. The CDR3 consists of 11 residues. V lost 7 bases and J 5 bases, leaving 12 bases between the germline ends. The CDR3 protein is CSANHMDEQYF. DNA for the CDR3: TGCAGCGCAAATCATATGGACGAGCAGTACTTC.

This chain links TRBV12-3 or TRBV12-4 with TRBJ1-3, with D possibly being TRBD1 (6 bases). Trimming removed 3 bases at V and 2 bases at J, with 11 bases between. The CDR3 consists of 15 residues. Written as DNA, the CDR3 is TGTGCCAGCAGTTTCGAGACAGGAGCTGGAAACACCATATATTTT. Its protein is CASSFETGAGNTIYF.

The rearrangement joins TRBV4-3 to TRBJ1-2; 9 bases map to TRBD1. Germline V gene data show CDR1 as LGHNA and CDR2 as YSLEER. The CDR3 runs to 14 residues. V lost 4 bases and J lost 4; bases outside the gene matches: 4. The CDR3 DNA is TGCGCCAGCAGCCGGGGACAGGGAGGCTATGGCTACACCTTC. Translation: CASSRGQGGYGYTF.

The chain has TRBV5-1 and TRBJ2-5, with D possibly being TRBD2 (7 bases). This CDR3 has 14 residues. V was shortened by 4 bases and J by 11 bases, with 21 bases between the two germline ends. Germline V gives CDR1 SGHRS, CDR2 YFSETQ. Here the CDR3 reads CASSASQGRGEQYF. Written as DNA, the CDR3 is TGCGCCAGCAGCGCCTCTCAGGGGAGGGGAGAGCAGTACTTC.

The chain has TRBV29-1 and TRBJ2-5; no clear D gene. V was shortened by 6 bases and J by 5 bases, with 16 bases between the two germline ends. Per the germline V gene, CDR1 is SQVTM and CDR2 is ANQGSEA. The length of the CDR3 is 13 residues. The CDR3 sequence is CSVRGSIGETQYF. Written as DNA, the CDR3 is TGCAGCGTGAGAGGCTCTATCGGGGAGACCCAGTACTTC.

The CDR3 sequence is CASSRLGLSPDTQYF. The DNA for the CDR3 is TGTGCCAGCAGCCGGTTAGGACTATCCCCAGATACGCAGTATTTT. The V and J genes are TRBV14 and TRBJ2-3, with D maybe TRBD2 (6 bases). CDR3 length: 15 amino acids. Germline V lookup: CDR1 SGHDN, CDR2 FVKESK. Deletions cut 4 bases from V and 4 bases from J, with 15 bases between.

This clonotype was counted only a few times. CDR3 sequence (DNA): TGTGCCAGCAGCATACGAAGCGGAGGCAATCAGCCCCAGCATTTT. Encoded protein: CASSIRSGGNQPQHF. The chain uses TRBV28 and TRBJ1-5; D uncertain. CDR1 is MDHEN, CDR2 SYDVKM, per germline. V was clipped by 6 bases and J by 2 bases, with 14 bases between them. CDR3 size: 15 residues.

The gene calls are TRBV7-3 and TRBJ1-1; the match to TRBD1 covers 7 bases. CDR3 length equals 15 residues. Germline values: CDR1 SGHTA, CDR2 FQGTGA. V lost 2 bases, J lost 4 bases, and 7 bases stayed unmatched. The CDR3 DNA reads TGTGCCAGCAGCTTACTGGGCAGGGGGGCCACTGAAGCTTTCTTT. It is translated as CASSLLGRGATEAFF.

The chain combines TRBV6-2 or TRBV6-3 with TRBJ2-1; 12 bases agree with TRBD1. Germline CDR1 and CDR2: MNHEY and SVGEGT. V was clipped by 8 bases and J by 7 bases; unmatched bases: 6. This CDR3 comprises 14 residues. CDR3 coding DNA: TGTGCCAGCTGCCCGGGACAGGGGGCTAATGAGCAGTTCTTC. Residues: CASCPGQGANEQFF.

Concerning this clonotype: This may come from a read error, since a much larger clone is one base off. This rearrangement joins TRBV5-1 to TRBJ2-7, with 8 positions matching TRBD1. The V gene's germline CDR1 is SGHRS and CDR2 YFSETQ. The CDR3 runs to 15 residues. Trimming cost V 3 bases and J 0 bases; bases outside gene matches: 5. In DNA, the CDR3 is TGCGCCAGCAGCTGGGACAGGCCGAGCTCCTACGAGCAGTACTTC. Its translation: CASSWDRPSSYEQYF.

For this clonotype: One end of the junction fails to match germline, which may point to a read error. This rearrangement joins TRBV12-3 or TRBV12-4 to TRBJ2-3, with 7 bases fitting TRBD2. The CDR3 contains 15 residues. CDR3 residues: CASSFSTGGTDMQYF. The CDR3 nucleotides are TGTGCCAGCAGTTTTTCTACGGGAGGCACAGATATGCAGTATTTT.

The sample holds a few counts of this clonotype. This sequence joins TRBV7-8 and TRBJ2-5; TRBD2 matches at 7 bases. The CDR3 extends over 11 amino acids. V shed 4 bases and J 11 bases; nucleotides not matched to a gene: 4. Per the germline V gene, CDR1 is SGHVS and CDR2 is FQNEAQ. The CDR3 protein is CASSSHSGQYF. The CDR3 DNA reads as TGTGCCAGCAGCTCTCATAGCGGGCAGTACTTC.

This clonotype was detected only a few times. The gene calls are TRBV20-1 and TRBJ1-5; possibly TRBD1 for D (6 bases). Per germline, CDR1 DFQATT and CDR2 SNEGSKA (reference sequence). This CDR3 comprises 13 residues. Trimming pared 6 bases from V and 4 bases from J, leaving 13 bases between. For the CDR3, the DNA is TGCAGTGCGACCGGGACACCTAATCAGCCCCAGCATTTT. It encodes CSATGTPNQPQHF.

DNA for the CDR3: TGTGCCAGCAGCGTAGGGGCAGGCGATAATTCACCCCTCCACTTT. Amino acid sequence: CASSVGAGDNSPLHF. The chain carries TRBV9 and TRBJ1-6; no clear D gene. V was shortened by 0 bases and J by 5 bases, with 9 bases between the two germline ends. Germline V gene sequence: CDR1 SGDLS, CDR2 YYNGEE. This CDR3 is built from 15 residues.

This chain's CDR3 is CASSVWDGRGYNEQFF. CDR3 bases: TGTGCCAGCAGCGTATGGGACGGGAGGGGGTACAATGAGCAGTTCTTC. The rearrangement links TRBV9 to TRBJ2-1; 8 bases agree with TRBD2. The CDR3 extends over 16 amino acids. CDR1 and CDR2 from the germline V gene are SGDLS and YYNGEE. V shed 1 base, J shed 4 bases, and the junction held 7 bases outside the gene matches.

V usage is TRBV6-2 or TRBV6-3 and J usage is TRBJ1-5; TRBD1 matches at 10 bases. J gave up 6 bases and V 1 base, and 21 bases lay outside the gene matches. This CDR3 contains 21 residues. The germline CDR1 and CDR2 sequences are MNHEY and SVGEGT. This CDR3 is CASSYFPRDRGRGPRAQPQHF. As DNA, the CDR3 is TGTGCCAGCAGTTACTTCCCTCGGGACAGGGGAAGGGGCCCCCGAGCTCAGCCCCAGCATTTT.

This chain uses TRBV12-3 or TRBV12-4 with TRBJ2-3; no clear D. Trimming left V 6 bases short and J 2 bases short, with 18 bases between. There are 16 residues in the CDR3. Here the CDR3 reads CASSPSSRMNTDTQYF. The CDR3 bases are TGTGCCAGCAGCCCATCAAGCAGGATGAACACAGATACGCAGTATTTT.

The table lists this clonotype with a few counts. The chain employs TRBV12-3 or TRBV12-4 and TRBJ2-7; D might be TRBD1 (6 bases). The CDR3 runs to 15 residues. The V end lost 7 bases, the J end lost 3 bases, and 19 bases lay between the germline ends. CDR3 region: CASTFTGQPNYEQYF. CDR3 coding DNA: TGTGCCAGCACCTTTACCGGACAGCCGAACTACGAGCAGTACTTC.

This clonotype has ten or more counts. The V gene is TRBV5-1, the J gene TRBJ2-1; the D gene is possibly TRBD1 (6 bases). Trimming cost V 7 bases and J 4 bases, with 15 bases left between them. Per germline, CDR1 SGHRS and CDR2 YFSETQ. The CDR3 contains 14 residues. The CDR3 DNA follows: TGCGCCAGCGACGAAACCGGGACATACAATGAGCAGTTCTTC. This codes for CASDETGTYNEQFF.

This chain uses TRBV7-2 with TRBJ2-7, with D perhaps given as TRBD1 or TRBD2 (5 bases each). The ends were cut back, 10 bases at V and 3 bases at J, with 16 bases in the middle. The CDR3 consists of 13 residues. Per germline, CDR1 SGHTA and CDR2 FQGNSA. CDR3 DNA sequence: TGTGCCACTGCCGGGACGGGGTTCTACGAGCAGTACTTC. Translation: CATAGTGFYEQYF.

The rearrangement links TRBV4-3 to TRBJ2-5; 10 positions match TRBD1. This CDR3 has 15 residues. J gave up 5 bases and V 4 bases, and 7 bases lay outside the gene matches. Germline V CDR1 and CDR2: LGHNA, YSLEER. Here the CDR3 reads CASSRATGGYETQYF. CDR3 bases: TGCGCCAGCAGCCGAGCGACAGGGGGCTATGAGACCCAGTACTTC.

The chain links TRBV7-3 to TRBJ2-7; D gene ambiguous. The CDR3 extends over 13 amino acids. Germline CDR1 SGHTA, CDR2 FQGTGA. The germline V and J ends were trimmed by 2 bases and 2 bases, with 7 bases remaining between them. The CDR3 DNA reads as TGTGCCAGCAGCTTAGGCGTCGCCTACGAGCAGTACTTC. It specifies CASSLGVAYEQYF.

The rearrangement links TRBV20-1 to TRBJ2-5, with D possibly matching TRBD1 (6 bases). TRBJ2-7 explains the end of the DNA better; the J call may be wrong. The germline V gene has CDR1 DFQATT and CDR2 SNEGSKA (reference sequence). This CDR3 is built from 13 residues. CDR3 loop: CSASEDRYYEQYF. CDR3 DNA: TGCAGTGCTAGCGAAGACAGGTACTACGAGCAGTACTTC.

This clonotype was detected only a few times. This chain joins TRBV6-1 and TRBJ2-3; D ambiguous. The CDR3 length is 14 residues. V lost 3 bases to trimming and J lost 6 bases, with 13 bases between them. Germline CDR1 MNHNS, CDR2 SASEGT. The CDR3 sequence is CASSESFRADTQYF. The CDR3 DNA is TGTGCCAGCAGTGAGAGTTTCCGGGCCGATACGCAGTATTTT.

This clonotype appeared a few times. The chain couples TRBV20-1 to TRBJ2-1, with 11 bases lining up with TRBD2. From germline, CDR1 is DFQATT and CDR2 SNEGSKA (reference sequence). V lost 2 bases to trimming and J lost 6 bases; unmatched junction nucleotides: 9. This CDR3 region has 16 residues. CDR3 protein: CSARPGTSGHPNEQFF. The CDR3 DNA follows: TGCAGTGCTAGACCCGGGACTAGCGGACACCCCAATGAGCAGTTCTTC.

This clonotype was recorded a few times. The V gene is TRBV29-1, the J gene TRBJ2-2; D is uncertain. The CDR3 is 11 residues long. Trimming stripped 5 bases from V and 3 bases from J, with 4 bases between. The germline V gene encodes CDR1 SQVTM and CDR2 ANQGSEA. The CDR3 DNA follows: TGCAGCGTTACCGACACCGGGGAGCTGTTTTTT. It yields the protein CSVTDTGELFF.